This T cell receptor beta chain emerged from a study of shared clonotypes between healthy human individuals. Notes on the study in general: The study found approximately 5% of naive CD4 clonotypes shared across several donors.

Produced via immunoSEQ multiplex PCR; TCRdb's table is partial and in-frame only. The repertoire has fewer than 2.5 million clones, over 85% of them found once; the top ten carry roughly 0.39%. Germline V lookup: CDR1 SGHTA, CDR2 FQGNSA. Losses at the gene ends were 0 bases for V and 3 bases for J; bases not matched to a gene: 2. This CDR3 spans 14 amino acids. As for this clone: The antigen is unknown.

The rearrangement uses TRBV7-2 and TRBJ2-7; 7 bases match TRBD2. Input material: naive CD4+ T cells from PBMCs. Subset indicated: CD45RA+ positively selected. This sequence was found in a man aged 18 to 30 in good health. Some clones in this sample may be carry-over from other donors' samples. CDR3 bases: TGTGCCAGCAGCTTAGCTAGCGGGTACTACGAGCAGTACTTC. This translates into CASSLASGYYEQYF.